A selection of T cell receptor beta chains follows, all from one sample in a study of T cell responses to AZD1222 COVID-19 vaccine. Clones were read by immunoSEQ multiplex PCR, and TCRdb kept only the in-frame ones, dropping some. The table has some 80,000 clones, approximately 90% seen once; the top ten hold about 9.1%. The source material was peripheral blood, sampled 28 days after the second dose of the MenACWY control vaccine. Receptors were obtained from an adult who received the MenACWY meningococcal vaccine as a control. The CDR3 runs from the conserved cysteine through the conserved F or W. The order of the fields is clone size, V gene, J gene, D gene, CDR3 DNA, CDR3 protein. A D gene is named only where the DNA matches it firmly. Not every row has a clone size; where given, it reads once, few, many or a size class.

size: once; V: TRBV6-5; J: TRBJ2-2; D: TRBD1; DNA: TGTGCCAGCAGAGCCGACAGGGGGAACACCGGGGAGCTGTTTTTT; CDR3: CASRADRGNTGELFF
size: .; V: TRBV4-3; J: TRBJ1-4; D: TRBD1; DNA: TGCGCCAGCAGCCAAGAGAGGTGGGTCGATGGGACAGGGGCTGAAAAACTGTTTTTT; CDR3: CASSQERWVDGTGAEKLFF
size: .; V: TRBV19; J: TRBJ2-5; D: .; DNA: TGTGCCAGTAGTATAGAGGGCTCAGGGGAGACCCAGTACTTC; CDR3: CASSIEGSGETQYF
size: .; V: TRBV16; J: TRBJ2-6; D: TRBD1; DNA: TGTGCCAGCAGCCCGGACAGGGCTGGGGCCAACGTCCTGACTTTC; CDR3: CASSPDRAGANVLTF
size: .; V: TRBV11-1; J: TRBJ2-5; D: TRBD1; DNA: TGTGCCAGCAGCTCTTTAACAGGGGGGCAAGAGACCCAGTACTTC; CDR3: CASSSLTGGQETQYF
size: .; V: TRBV5-1; J: TRBJ2-7; D: TRBD2; DNA: TGCGCCAGCAGCTTGGGGGGACTAGCGAGGGACGAGCAGTACTTC; CDR3: CASSLGGLARDEQYF
size: once; V: TRBV6-5; J: TRBJ1-5; D: TRBD1; DNA: TGTGCCAGCGCCATGAAGGGGGCTCAGCCCCAGCATTTT; CDR3: CASAMKGAQPQHF
size: .; V: TRBV6-6; J: TRBJ2-7; D: .; DNA: TGTGCCAGCAGTTACTCTAAGGATGGGGAGCAGTACTTC; CDR3: CASSYSKDGEQYF
size: .; V: TRBV30; J: TRBJ1-6; D: .; DNA: TGTGCCTGGAGTGAAGAGTACTATTCACCCCTCCACTTT; CDR3: CAWSEEYYSPLHF
size: .; V: TRBV5-4; J: TRBJ2-1; D: TRBD2; DNA: TGTGCCAGCAGCTTGGAGTCAGCGGGGGGATTCTTGGATGAGCAGTTCTTC; CDR3: CASSLESAGGFLDEQFF
size: .; V: TRBV18; J: TRBJ2-3; D: TRBD1; DNA: TGTGCCAGCTCACTGGACAGGGAATCTTTAGATACGCAGTATTTT; CDR3: CASSLDRESLDTQYF
size: few; V: TRBV6-5; J: TRBJ1-5; D: .; DNA: TGTGCCAGCAATCGGGGGCCAAGTCAGCCCCAGCATTTT; CDR3: CASNRGPSQPQHF
size: once; V: TRBV30; J: TRBJ1-1; D: .; DNA: TGTGCCTACGACGCTATGAACACTGAAGCTTTCTTT; CDR3: CAYDAMNTEAFF